These 24 T cell receptor beta chains were sequenced from one sample in a study of blood T cell repertoires in COVID-19. The protocol was immunoSEQ multiplex PCR, while the TCRdb copy is restricted to in-frame clones and leaves out a portion. The table has 150,000 to 160,000 clones, 70% to 85% seen once. Input material: peripheral blood. The receptors shown here come from a woman aged 45-60 years with acute or convalescent COVID-19.

This clone was counted a single time. V and J are TRBV5-8 and TRBJ1-2; D may be TRBD1 (5 bases). The CDR3 extends over 14 amino acids. V dropped 2 bases and J dropped 2 bases, with 10 bases sitting between them. Germline V gives CDR1 SGHTS, CDR2 YDEGEE. CDR3 nucleotide sequence: TGTGCCAGCAGCTTTATACGACAGAACTATGGCTACACCTTC. This encodes CASSFIRQNYGYTF.

This clone was observed a handful of times. The rearrangement uses TRBV7-2 and TRBJ2-5, with 10 bases aligning to TRBD2. V lost 6 bases to trimming and J lost 7 bases; unmatched junction nucleotides: 11. Germline values: CDR1 SGHTA, CDR2 FQGNSA. This CDR3 is 15 amino acids long. The CDR3 here is CASRSAGGVAGTQYF. CDR3 sequence (DNA): TGTGCCAGCAGATCAGCGGGGGGGGTCGCCGGGACCCAGTACTTC. Complete variable domain (other parts from reference TRBV7-2 and TRBJ2-5): GAGVSQSPSNKVTEKGKDVELRCDPISGHTALYWYRQSLGQGLEFLIYFQGNSAPDKSGLPSDRFSAERTGGSVSTLTIQRTQQEDSAVYLCASRSAGGVAGTQYFGPGTRLLVL.

The chain combines TRBV18 with TRBJ1-2, with 10 positions matching TRBD1. CDR3 length: 15 amino acids. Trimming cost V 6 bases and J 6 bases; bases outside gene matches: 10. CDR1 is KGHSH, CDR2 LQKENI, per germline. This chain's CDR3 is CASSPTGGWGDGYTF. As DNA, the CDR3 is TGTGCCAGCTCGCCGACAGGGGGCTGGGGTGATGGCTACACCTTC.

The J gene is TRBJ2-1, the V gene TRBV4-1; D may be TRBD2 (6 bases). Germline loops: CDR1 MGHRA, CDR2 YSYEKL. The ends were cut back, 8 bases at V and 5 bases at J, with 19 bases in the middle. The CDR3 consists of 15 residues. In DNA form, the CDR3 reads TGCGCCAGCTCGGCCTTGACTAGAGGGGACAATGAGCAGTTCTTC. Translated, it gives CASSALTRGDNEQFF.

CDR3 region: CAISETGGVNEQYF. DNA of the CDR3: TGTGCCATCAGTGAGACAGGGGGCGTGAACGAGCAGTACTTC. The chain is built from TRBV10-3 and TRBJ2-7; 9 nucleotides agree with TRBD1. V shed 2 bases and J 5 bases; nucleotides not matched to a gene: 4. Germline V gene lookup returns CDR1 ENHRY and CDR2 SYGVKD. The CDR3 sequence is 14 residues long.

The rearrangement links TRBV2 to TRBJ2-7; D possibly corresponds to TRBD2 (7 bases). Per germline, CDR1 SNHLY and CDR2 FYNNEI. Trimming stripped 7 bases from V and 7 bases from J, with 17 bases between. This CDR3 spans 13 amino acids. The CDR3 nucleotides read TGTGCCAGCACTGGGGGGGCCTCTTCTGAGCAGTACTTC. As protein: CASTGGASSEQYF.

V and J are TRBV6-5 and TRBJ1-1; tentatively, D is TRBD1 (6 bases). Trimming took off 1 base at V and 8 bases at J, with 14 bases between the two ends. CDR3 length: 14 amino acids. The germline gives CDR1 MNHEY, CDR2 SVGAGI. CDR3 DNA: TGTGCCAGCAGTTACTTCCGAGAGGACAGAGAAGCTTTCTTT. It is translated as CASSYFREDREAFF.

The chain combines TRBV27 with TRBJ1-1, with D possibly TRBD1 on 5 matching bases. Germline assignment: CDR1 MNHEY and CDR2 SMNVEV (reference sequence). The CDR3 runs 17 residues. Trimming shortened V by 5 bases and J by 0 bases, and 19 bases separated the two germline ends. In nucleotides, the CDR3 is TGTGCCAGCAGTCAAAAAACCCTTCAGGGCCTGAACACTGAAGCTTTCTTT. Amino acid sequence: CASSQKTLQGLNTEAFF.

The rearrangement joins TRBV5-1 to TRBJ1-5; TRBD1 matches 8 bases. CDR1 is SGHRS and CDR2 is YFSETQ in the germline V gene. The CDR3 totals 14 residues. V trimming: 3 bases; J trimming: 7 bases; junction bases outside the gene matches: 6. In DNA, the CDR3 is TGCGCCAGCAGCTCACAGGGGGGCATCCAGCCCCAGCATTTT. The encoded protein is CASSSQGGIQPQHF.

This clone was counted a few times. The chain has TRBV28 and TRBJ1-5; D unclear. This CDR3 spans 16 amino acids. The V end lost 2 bases, the J end lost 9 bases, and 20 bases lay between the germline ends. Germline V gene lookup returns CDR1 MDHEN and CDR2 SYDVKM. Here the CDR3 reads CASSLKSYVIGRPQHF. The CDR3 coding sequence is TGTGCCAGCAGTTTAAAGAGTTATGTTATCGGGAGGCCCCAGCATTTT.

The chain uses TRBV12-3 or TRBV12-4 and TRBJ2-1; D is perhaps TRBD1 (6 bases). This CDR3 contains 13 residues. The germline V and J ends were trimmed by 3 bases and 12 bases, with 15 bases remaining between them. CDR3 DNA sequence: TGTGCCAGCAGTTTTGGGGGCGCGGGCGTGCAGTTCTTC. It yields the protein CASSFGGAGVQFF.

This sequence joins TRBV7-3 and TRBJ1-1; 7 bases line up with TRBD1. CDR3 length equals 13 residues. V gave up 5 bases and J gave up 7 bases; unmatched junction bases: 7. The germline V gene encodes CDR1 SGHTA and CDR2 FQGTGA. CDR3 coding DNA: TGTGCCAGCAGCCCGACAGGGTTGGATGAAGCTTTCTTT. Translation gives CASSPTGLDEAFF.

The J gene is TRBJ1-5, the V gene TRBV10-3, with 8 bases aligning to TRBD1. In germline, CDR1 is ENHRY, CDR2 SYGVKD. This CDR3 contains 14 residues. Trimming removed 7 bases from V and 6 bases from J; junction bases left unmatched: 8. CDR3 DNA: TGTGCCATCAACGGACAGGGTGGGAGTCAGCCCCAGCATTTT. This encodes CAINGQGGSQPQHF.

CDR3 DNA: TGTGCCAGCAGGCCTCTAGGGGGACCCAGCAATCAGCCCCAGCATTTT. It specifies CASRPLGGPSNQPQHF. The V call is TRBV6-6, the J call TRBJ1-5; the D gene is possibly TRBD1 (6 bases). Germline V gene data show CDR1 as MNHNY and CDR2 as SVGAGI (reference sequence). Between the trimmed V and J ends, which lost 6 bases and 1 base, there was a span of 16 bases. This CDR3 spans 16 amino acids.

The chain carries TRBV3-1 (or the pseudogene TRBV3-2) and TRBJ2-1; D might be TRBD1 (5 bases). The germline V and J ends were trimmed by 4 bases and 12 bases, with 13 bases remaining between them. Germline lookup yields CDR1 LGHDT and CDR2 YNNKEL (reference sequence). This CDR3 is 12 amino acids long. In DNA, the CDR3 is TGTGCCAGCAGCCGGGATGGGGCCAGGCAGTTCTTC. Its translation is CASSRDGARQFF.

The table lists this clone with a count of one. This sequence joins TRBV2 and TRBJ2-1; 12 positions match TRBD2. The CDR3 covers 15 residues. The germline V gene has CDR1 SNHLY and CDR2 FYNNEI. J was trimmed by 6 bases and V by 5 bases; bases with no gene match: 5. Here the CDR3 reads CASSLAGGPPNEQFF. The CDR3 region has the DNA TGTGCCAGCAGTCTAGCGGGGGGGCCTCCCAATGAGCAGTTCTTC. The full variable domain, with the rest looked up from reference TRBV2 and TRBJ2-1, is EPEVTQTPSHQVTQMGQEVILRCVPISNHLYFYWYRQILGQKVEFLVSFYNNEISEKSEIFDDQFSVERPDGSNFTLKIRSTKLEDSAMYFCASSLAGGPPNEQFFGPGTRLTVL.

The genes are TRBV6-5 and TRBJ2-5; 9 bases are a match to TRBD2. Losses at the gene ends were 5 bases for V and 3 bases for J; bases not matched to a gene: 7. Germline lookup yields CDR1 MNHEY and CDR2 SVGAGI. The CDR3 has 15 residues. The CDR3 nucleotides read TGTGCCAGCAGTAGAGCGGGGGGCCGGGAAGAGACCCAGTACTTC. Translation: CASSRAGGREETQYF.

This rearrangement joins TRBV21-1 to TRBJ2-7; the DNA was not compared with TRBD1, the D call given in the table. TRBV21-1 corresponds to a pseudogene. The CDR3 runs to 13 residues. This chain's CDR3 is CARKGQGPAEQYF. Written as DNA, the CDR3 is TGTGCCAGGAAGGGACAGGGACCGGCCGAGCAGTACTTC.

In its sample, this clone was seen once. CDR3 loop: CASSAQALQETQYF. The CDR3 DNA is TGTGCCAGCAGTGCCCAGGCCTTACAAGAGACCCAGTACTTC. The rearrangement links TRBV2 to TRBJ2-5; D is unclear. Germline V gives CDR1 SNHLY, CDR2 FYNNEI. Trimming took off 4 bases at V and 2 bases at J, with 11 bases between the two ends. The CDR3 consists of 14 residues.

This clone is labeled medium-sized. The chain combines TRBV6-5 with TRBJ1-6; possible D gene TRBD1, 5 bases. V lost 7 bases and J lost 7, with 14 bases in between. Per germline, CDR1 MNHEY and CDR2 SVGAGI. CDR3 length: 14 residues. The CDR3 nucleotides read TGTGCCAGCACCCCTCGGGACTCAAATTCACCCCTCCACTTT. This sequence encodes CASTPRDSNSPLHF.

V is TRBV6-8 and J is TRBJ1-2, with no clear D. The V end was cut by 8 bases, the J end by 7 bases, with 20 bases between. The CDR3 runs 14 residues. CDR1 is MNHGY, CDR2 SAAAGT, per germline. CDR3 sequence: CASGGRKLDGGYTF. The CDR3 region has the DNA TGTGCCAGCGGTGGGAGAAAGTTGGATGGTGGCTACACCTTC.

CDR3 nucleotides: TGTGCCAGCAGCCAAGATCTGAGCGGGAGATGGACCGGGGAGCTGTTTTTT. It specifies CASSQDLSGRWTGELFF. The chain employs TRBV4-2 and TRBJ2-2, with 8 bases fitting TRBD2. This CDR3 has 17 amino acids. V was pared by 0 bases and J by 5 bases, with 8 bases of the junction left unmatched. Germline loops: CDR1 LGHNA, CDR2 YNFKEQ.

V usage is TRBV30 and J usage is TRBJ1-5, with a possible D match to TRBD1 (5 bases). Per the germline V gene, CDR1 is GTSNPN and CDR2 is SVGIG (reference sequence). Trimming shortened V by 1 base and J by 2 bases, and 9 bases separated the two germline ends. The CDR3 is 14 residues long. CDR3 loop: CAWSGGHRNQPQHF. The CDR3 DNA sequence: TGTGCCTGGAGTGGAGGACACCGCAATCAGCCCCAGCATTTT.

This clone was seen once. The chain employs TRBV15 and TRBJ1-3, with D possibly matching TRBD1 (5 bases). V lost 1 base, J lost 0 bases, and 10 bases lay in between. The CDR3 contains 16 residues. Per germline, CDR1 LNHNV and CDR2 YYDKDF (reference sequence). DNA for the CDR3: TGTGCCACCAGCAGAGGCAGGGCCCACTCTGGAAACACCATATATTTT. This translates into CATSRGRAHSGNTIYF.